Here is one T cell receptor beta chain with its context. The target antigen is unknown. Via the markers CD45RO/CCR7/CD25/CD127/CD95/CD27, stem cell-like memory, regulatory, central memory and naive CD4+ cells were sorted. CDR1 and CDR2 from the germline V gene are SGHTA and FQGNSA. Trimming took 5 bases from V and 0 from J, leaving 11 bases between them. The CDR3 has 15 residues. Reverse transcription of all isolated RNA meant that expressed TCRB transcripts were sequenced. TCRdb's copy holds only in-frame clones and misses some; the assay was immunoSEQ multiplex PCR. The sample has hundreds of thousands of clones, around 15% seen once. This entry comes from a study of beta chain features in type 1 diabetes. On the study more broadly: Patient and healthy donor groups were alike in age, gender and cell yields.

Overall study findings and caveats: Amplification by PCR could prefer shorter templates, with the same effect in patients and controls. For Type 1 diabetes patients, all four CD4+ subsets carried TCRB CDR3s that were moderately but significantly shorter. Sampled from patients, naive, central memory and Treg TCRB repertoires appeared more similar than those sampled from healthy donors.

The sequence was obtained from a man between 18 and 35 years old with type 1 diabetes. Sample: naive CD4+ T cells from blood. J is TRBJ1-5 and V is TRBV7-2, with D hard to call. This CDR3 is CASSPYRNSNQPQHF. As DNA, the CDR3 is TGTGCCAGCAGCCCCTACCGAAATAGCAATCAGCCCCAGCATTTT. The entire variable domain, with the rest obtained from reference TRBV7-2 and TRBJ1-5, is as follows: GAGVSQSPSNKVTEKGKDVELRCDPISGHTALYWYRQSLGQGLEFLIYFQGNSAPDKSGLPSDRFSAERTGGSVSTLTIQRTQQEDSAVYLCASSPYRNSNQPQHFGDGTRLSIL.